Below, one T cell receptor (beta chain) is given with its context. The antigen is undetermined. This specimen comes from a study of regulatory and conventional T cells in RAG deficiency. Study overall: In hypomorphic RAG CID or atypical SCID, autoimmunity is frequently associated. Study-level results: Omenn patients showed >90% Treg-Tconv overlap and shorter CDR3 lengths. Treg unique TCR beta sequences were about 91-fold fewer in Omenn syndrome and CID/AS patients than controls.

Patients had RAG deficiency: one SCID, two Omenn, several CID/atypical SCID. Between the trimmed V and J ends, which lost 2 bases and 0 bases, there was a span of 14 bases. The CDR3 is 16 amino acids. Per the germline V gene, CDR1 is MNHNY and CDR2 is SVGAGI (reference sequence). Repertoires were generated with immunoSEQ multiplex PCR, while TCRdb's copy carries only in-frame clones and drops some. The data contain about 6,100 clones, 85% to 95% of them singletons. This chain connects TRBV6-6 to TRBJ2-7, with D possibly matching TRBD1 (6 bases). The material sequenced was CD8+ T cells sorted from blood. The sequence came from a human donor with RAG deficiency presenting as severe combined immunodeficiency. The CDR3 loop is CASSYRGTLSSYEQYF. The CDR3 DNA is TGTGCCAGCAGTTACAGGGGGACCCTTAGCTCCTACGAGCAGTACTTC.